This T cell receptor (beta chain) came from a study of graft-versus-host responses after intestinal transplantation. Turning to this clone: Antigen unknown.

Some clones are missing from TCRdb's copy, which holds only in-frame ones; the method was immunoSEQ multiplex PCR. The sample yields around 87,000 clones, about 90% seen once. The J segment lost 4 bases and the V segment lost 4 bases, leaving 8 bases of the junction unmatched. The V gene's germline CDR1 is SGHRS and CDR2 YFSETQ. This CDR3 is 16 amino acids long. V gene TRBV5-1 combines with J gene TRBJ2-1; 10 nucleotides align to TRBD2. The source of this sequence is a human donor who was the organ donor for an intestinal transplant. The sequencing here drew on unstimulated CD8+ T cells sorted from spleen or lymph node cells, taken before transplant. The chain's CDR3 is CASSRTGTSAYNEQFF. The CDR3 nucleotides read TGCGCCAGCAGCCGAACCGGGACTAGCGCTTACAATGAGCAGTTCTTC.